The clone carrying this T cell receptor beta chain came up many times. Its antigen is unknown. The junction differs from germline at one of its ends, possibly a read error. MiXCR was run by TCRdb on the multiplex PCR reads, yielding one entry per CDR3 protein. Among 140,000 to 150,000 distinct CDR3 sequences, around a third were seen once, and the ten largest hold 2% to 2.5%. These data are taken from a study of breast tumors, draining lymph nodes, adjacent tissues. The lymph nodes were axillary draining lymph nodes from breast cancer patients. This CDR3 contains 13 residues. The V gene's germline CDR1 is MNHEY and CDR2 SVGAGI. Study-level results: Luminal-like breast cancer showed significantly greater tumor-nontumor repertoire similarity than basal-like breast cancer did. Data fit most tumor T cells coming from lymph node, expanding in tumor. Data only fit, rather than demonstrated, lymph node origin of most tumor T cells.

What was sequenced was axillary lymph node tissue. This rearrangement joins TRBV6-5 to TRBJ1-4; no reliable D call. This TCR was recovered from a female donor with breast cancer. Some clones in this sample may be carry-over from other donors' samples. DNA for the CDR3: TGTGCCAGCAGTTGGGAGAGGAATGGAAAACTGTTTTTT. Amino acid sequence: CASSWERNGKLFF.